Included here is one T cell receptor beta chain sequence, with context. Its antigen is undetermined. The data were taken from a study of Graves' ophthalmopathy and Graves' hyperthyroidism. General observations from the study: Detected in blood as well were most expanded thyroid clonotypes with frequency above 0.001.

Physicians reached a diagnosis by relying on clinical symptoms, serum thyroxine, TRAb, thyroid ultrasound and orbital computed tomography. Sampling approximately 10 ml of fresh peripheral blood provided the PBMCs. Amplification of TCR beta CDR3 regions used RNA transcripts. A first-round RT-PCR used HTBI primers, followed by a second-round multiplex PCR. MiXCR, applied by TCRdb to the multiplex PCR reads, yields one record per CDR3 protein. The sample shows around 660,000 distinct CDR3 sequences, 35% to 50% of them seen only once. The V segment lost 6 bases and the J segment 4 bases; nucleotides outside the gene matches: 8. The CDR3 runs 13 residues. CDR1 and CDR2 (germline): SQVTM, ANQGSEA.

The clonotype originates from an adult man with Graves' ophthalmopathy. The J gene is TRBJ2-5, the V gene TRBV29-1, with TRBD2 identical over 7 bases. The specimen sequenced was peripheral blood. CDR3 nucleotide sequence: TGCAGCGTAGGGGCTAGCGGAGGAGAGACCCAGTACTTC. It translates to CSVGASGGETQYF.